This T cell receptor (beta chain) was sequenced for a study of blood T cell repertoires in COVID-19. At the level of the study: From T cells, B-cell-depleted T cells, or PBMCs came the material, which was cDNA or gDNA.

The data were produced by immunoSEQ multiplex PCR, yet TCRdb's version contains in-frame clones alone and is incomplete. The sample carries about 120,000 clones, 70% to 80% recorded once. The V gene lost 6 bases and the J gene lost 0 bases, with 13 bases spanning the gap. The CDR3 extends over 15 amino acids. Germline-derived CDR1 and CDR2 are MNHEY and SMNVEV (reference sequence). The sample consisted of peripheral blood. The chain joins TRBV27 to TRBJ2-3; D unclear. The origin of this receptor is a man between 40 and 49 years old with active or convalescent COVID-19. The CDR3 DNA is TGTGCCAGCAGCTCCGACTGGAGTAGCACAGATACGCAGTATTTT. As protein: CASSSDWSSTDTQYF.